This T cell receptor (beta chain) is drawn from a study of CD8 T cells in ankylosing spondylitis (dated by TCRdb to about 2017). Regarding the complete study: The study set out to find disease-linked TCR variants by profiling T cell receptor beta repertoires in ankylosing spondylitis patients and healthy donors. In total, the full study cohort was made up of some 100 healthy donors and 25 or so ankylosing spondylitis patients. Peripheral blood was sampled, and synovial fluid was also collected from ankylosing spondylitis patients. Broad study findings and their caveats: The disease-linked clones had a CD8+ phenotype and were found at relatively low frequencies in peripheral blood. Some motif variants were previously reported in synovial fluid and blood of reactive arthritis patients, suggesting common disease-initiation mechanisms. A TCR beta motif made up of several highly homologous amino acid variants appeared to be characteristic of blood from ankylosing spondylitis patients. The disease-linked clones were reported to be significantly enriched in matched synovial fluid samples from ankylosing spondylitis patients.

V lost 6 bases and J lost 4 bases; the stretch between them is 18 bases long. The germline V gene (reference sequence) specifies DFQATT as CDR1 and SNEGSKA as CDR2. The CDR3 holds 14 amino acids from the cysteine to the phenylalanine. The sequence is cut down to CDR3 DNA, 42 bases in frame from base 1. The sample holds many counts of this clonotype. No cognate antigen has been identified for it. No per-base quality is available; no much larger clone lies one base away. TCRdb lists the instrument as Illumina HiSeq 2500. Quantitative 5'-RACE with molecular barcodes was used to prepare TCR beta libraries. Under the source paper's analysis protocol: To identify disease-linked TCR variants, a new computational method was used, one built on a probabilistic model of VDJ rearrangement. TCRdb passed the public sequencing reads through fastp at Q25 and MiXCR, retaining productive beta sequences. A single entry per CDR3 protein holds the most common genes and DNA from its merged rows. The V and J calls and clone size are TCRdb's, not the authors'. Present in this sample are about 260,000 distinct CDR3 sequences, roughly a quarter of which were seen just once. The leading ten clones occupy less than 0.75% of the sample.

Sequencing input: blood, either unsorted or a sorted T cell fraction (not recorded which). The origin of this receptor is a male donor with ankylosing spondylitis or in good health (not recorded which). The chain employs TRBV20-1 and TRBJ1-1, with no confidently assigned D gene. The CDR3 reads CSAPLAQVGTEAFF. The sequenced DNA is TGCAGTGCGCCGTTGGCGCAGGTCGGCACTGAAGCTTTCTTT.